This TCR beta chain was sequenced for a study of cytotoxic CD8 clonotypes in ibrutinib-treated CLL (dated by TCRdb to the early 2020s). In terms of the full investigation: The cohort included about 15 treatment-naive and 11 relapsed/refractory patients; under 18 were IGHV unmutated. Partial responses were observed in roughly 24 patients and complete responses in 2; after a median follow-up of around 64 months, remission was maintained in 15 or so patients and progression was observed in some 12. Response samples were taken after a median of approximately 13 months on treatment, ranging from about 6 to 40 months. On average, each sample had about 260,000 productive templates and more than 75,000 productive rearrangements. Of the 90 or so participants in the trial, roughly 26 had longitudinal samples available. Cryopreserved peripheral blood mononuclear cells were collected before treatment, at response, and at either disease progression or sustained remission. Every sample from remission and from progressive disease was obtained while the patients were still on ibrutinib. Study-wide findings and limitations: Sampling times were not matched between patients in sustained remission and patients whose disease was progressing, and lymph node repertoires were not examined. Baseline clonality was found to be higher than that of age-matched healthy donors and was strongly correlated with circulating CD8+ T-cell counts. Public clonotypes were rare and either contracted or stayed stable during treatment, and the rise in clonality at ibrutinib response reflected the expansion of private clonotypes. An increase in clonality was observed at ibrutinib response, with clonality remaining stable during sustained remission and falling back toward baseline at progression.

A MiSeq instrument was used for deep resolution sequencing, which targeted depths ranging from 1 in 1 million up to 1 in 200,000 T cells, with coverage averaging 10x for each clonotype. TCR beta libraries were generated with the immunoSEQ hsTCRB Kit. As for the original processing: ImmunoSEQ Data Assistant and ImmunoSEQ Analyzer were used for data analysis, and V, D and J genes were assigned according to IMGT definitions. Clonality, with values ranging from 0 to 1, was calculated as one minus the normalized Shannon entropy of productive rearrangement frequencies. Only overrepresented clonotypes making up at least 0.05% of the repertoire of each patient were included in the public clonotype analysis. Fewer than 15 repertoires from age-matched healthy donors, obtained from immuneACCESS, served as clonality controls. This is the immuneACCESS table as TCRdb keeps it, with only in-frame sequences that have V and J called. A part of the clones is gone; compared with another copy, unresolved V genes explain less than half, and the rest is unexplained. V and J calls and clone size are as listed in that table; D and trimming were resolved from the DNA. The sample yields around 26,000 clones; over 65% were counted once. The ten most abundant clones make up under 50% of the sample.

What this sample's time point label stands for: approximately eleven months on ibrutinib. For TCR beta library preparation, about 2 micrograms of genomic DNA were extracted from the cryopreserved PBMCs. Longitudinal blood samples from CLL patients on ibrutinib monotherapy were analyzed using high-throughput TCR beta sequencing. The patients were enrolled in a single-center, open-label phase 2 trial of ibrutinib monotherapy. From its cysteine to its phenylalanine, the CDR3 spans 14 amino acids. Here the CDR3 DNA is all that survives: 42 bases in frame from base 1. The junction carries 15 bases between V and J, which are trimmed by 8 bases and 2 bases respectively. From a lookup of the germline V gene, CDR1 and CDR2 are MNHNS and SASEGT. In the case of this clone: This receptor's antigen is unknown. Base quality data are lacking; no much larger clone is found one base away.

The sequence joins TRBV6-1 to TRBJ1-2, and possibly TRBD1, on 6 matching bases. Sequenced here: PBMCs, sampled after 12 months of ibrutinib treatment. This clonotype was obtained from a human donor with chronic lymphocytic leukemia. The nucleotides are TGTGCCAGCGGAGGGGGTCCGGGGAACTATGGCTACACCTTC. Its product reads: CASGGGPGNYGYTF.